This TCR beta chain was sequenced during a study of blood T cell repertoires in COVID-19. Looking at the study overall: Some COVID-19 samples were acute and others convalescent; all came from the United States, Italy and Spain.

The table lists this clone with many counts. In the original analysis: Cell counts per sample came from amplifying reference gene primers. Sequenced by immunoSEQ multiplex PCR; TCRdb stores in-frame clones only, minus some. The V and J calls and the clone size are those of that table, but D and trimming were determined from the DNA. The data show approximately 180,000 clones, 70% to 90% seen once. CDR3 length: 14 residues. Germline V gives CDR1 SGHNT, CDR2 YENEEA. Trimming took 5 bases from V and 1 from J, leaving 9 bases between them. The V gene is TRBV11-3, the J gene TRBJ2-1, with D perhaps matching TRBD1 (6 bases). The TCR sequence derives from a human donor with active or convalescent COVID-19. The donor label of this sample is uncertain. The sequencing sample was made of peripheral blood. CDR3 amino acids: CASSKGESYNEQFF. CDR3 nucleotides: TGTGCCAGCAGCAAGGGGGAGTCCTACAATGAGCAGTTCTTC.